This T cell receptor (beta chain) was captured in a study of tumor and adjacent non-tumor tissue in lung cancer. At the level of the study: Patients were aged about 30 to 76, 10 men and 5 women, stage I to III. On average, productive TCRbeta reads reached about 4 million per sample.

As concerns this clonotype: What it binds is unknown. A junction end diverges from the germline sequence, so it may reflect a read error.

A modified ARM-PCR protocol with three rounds of nested PCR amplified TCRbeta. TCRdb ran MiXCR on the multiplex PCR reads and lists one entry per CDR3 protein. Of 85,000 to 100,000 distinct CDR3 sequences listed, around 71% are singletons. CDR1 is SGHAT, CDR2 FQNNGV, per germline. CDR3 length: 13 residues. The template was RNA from unsorted bulk tissue. Study-level results: TCR diversity was significantly greater in tumor than normal lung tissue. In normal lung, the top 100 clones were significantly more dominant than in tumor.

This chain links TRBV11-2 with TRBJ2-2; tentatively, D is TRBD2 (6 bases). Specimen: lung tumor tissue. The clonotype originates from a man in his fifties or sixties with non-small cell lung cancer. The CDR3 here is CASSSAGTGELFF. The CDR3 DNA is TGTGCCAGTAGCTCTGCGGGAACCGGGGAGCTGTTTTTT.